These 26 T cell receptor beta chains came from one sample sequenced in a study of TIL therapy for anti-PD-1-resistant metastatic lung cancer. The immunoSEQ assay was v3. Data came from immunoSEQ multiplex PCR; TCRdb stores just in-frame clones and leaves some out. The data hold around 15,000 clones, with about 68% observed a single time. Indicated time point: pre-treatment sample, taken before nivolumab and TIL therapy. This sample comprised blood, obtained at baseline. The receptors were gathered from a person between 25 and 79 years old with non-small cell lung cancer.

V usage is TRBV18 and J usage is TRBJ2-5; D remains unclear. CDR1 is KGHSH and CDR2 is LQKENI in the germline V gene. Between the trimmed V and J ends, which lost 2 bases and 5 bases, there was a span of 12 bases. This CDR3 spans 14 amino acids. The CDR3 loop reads CASSPNLVGETQYF. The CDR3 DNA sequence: TGTGCCAGCTCACCAAATTTGGTTGGGGAGACCCAGTACTTC.

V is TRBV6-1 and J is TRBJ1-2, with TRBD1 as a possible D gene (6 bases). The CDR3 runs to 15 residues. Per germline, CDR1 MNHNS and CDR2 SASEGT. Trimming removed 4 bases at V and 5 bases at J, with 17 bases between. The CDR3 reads CASSGLGSGEYGYTF. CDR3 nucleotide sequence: TGTGCCAGCAGTGGCCTGGGATCAGGGGAATATGGCTACACCTTC.

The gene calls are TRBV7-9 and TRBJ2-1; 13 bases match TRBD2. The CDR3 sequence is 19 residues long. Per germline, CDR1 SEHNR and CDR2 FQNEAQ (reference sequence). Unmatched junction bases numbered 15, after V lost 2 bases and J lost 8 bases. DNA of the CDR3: TGTGCCAGCAGCTTATTGGGGGGAGCTCGGACTAGCGGGAGCTATGAGCAGTTCTTC. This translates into CASSLLGGARTSGSYEQFF.

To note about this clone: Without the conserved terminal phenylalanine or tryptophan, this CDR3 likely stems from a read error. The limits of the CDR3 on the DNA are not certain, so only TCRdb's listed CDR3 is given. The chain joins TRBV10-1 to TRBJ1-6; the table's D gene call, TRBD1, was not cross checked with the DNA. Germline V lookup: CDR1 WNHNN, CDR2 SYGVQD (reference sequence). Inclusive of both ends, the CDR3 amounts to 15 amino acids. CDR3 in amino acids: CASSETDRVEFTPPL.

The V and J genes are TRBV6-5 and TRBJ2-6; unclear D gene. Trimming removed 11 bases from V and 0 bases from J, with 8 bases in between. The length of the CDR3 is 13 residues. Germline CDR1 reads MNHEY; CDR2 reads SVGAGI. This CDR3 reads CAARSSGANVLTF. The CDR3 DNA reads TGTGCCGCCCGGTCCTCTGGGGCCAACGTCCTGACTTTC.

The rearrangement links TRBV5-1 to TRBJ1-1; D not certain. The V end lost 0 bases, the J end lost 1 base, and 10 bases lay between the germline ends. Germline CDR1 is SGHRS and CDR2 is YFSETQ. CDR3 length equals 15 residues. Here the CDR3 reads CASSLVGVQNTEAFF. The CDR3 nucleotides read TGCGCCAGCAGCTTGGTAGGCGTCCAGAACACTGAAGCTTTCTTT.

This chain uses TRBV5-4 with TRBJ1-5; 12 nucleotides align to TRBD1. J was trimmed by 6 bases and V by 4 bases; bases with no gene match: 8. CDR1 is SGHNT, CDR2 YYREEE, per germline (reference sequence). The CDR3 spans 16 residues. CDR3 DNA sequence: TGTGCCAGCAGCCCGGGGACAGGGGGCAGCGGTCAGCCCCAGCATTTT. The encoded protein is CASSPGTGGSGQPQHF. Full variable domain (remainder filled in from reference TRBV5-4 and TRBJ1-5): ETGVTQSPTHLIKTRGQQVTLRCSSQSGHNTVSWYQQALGQGPQFIFQYYREEENGRGNFPPRFSGLQFPNYSSELNVNALELDDSALYLCASSPGTGGSGQPQHFGDGTRLSIL.

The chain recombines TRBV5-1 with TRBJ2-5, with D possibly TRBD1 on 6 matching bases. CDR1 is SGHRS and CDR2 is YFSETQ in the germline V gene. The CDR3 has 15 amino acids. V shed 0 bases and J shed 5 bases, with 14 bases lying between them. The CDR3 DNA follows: TGCGCCAGCAGCTTGGGACAGGTGTCCGCGGAGACCCAGTACTTC. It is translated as CASSLGQVSAETQYF.

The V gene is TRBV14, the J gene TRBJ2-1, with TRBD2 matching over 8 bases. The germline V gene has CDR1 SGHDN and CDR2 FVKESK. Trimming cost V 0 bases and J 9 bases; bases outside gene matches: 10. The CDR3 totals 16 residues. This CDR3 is CASSQERRGGLVEQFF. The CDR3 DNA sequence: TGTGCCAGCAGCCAAGAACGCCGGGGGGGCCTCGTTGAGCAGTTCTTC.

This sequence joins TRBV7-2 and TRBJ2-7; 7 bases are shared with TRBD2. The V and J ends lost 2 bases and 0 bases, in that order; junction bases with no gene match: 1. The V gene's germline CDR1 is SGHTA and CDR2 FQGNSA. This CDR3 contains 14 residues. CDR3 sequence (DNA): TGTGCCAGCAGCTTAAGCGGGGACTCCTACGAGCAGTACTTC. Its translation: CASSLSGDSYEQYF.

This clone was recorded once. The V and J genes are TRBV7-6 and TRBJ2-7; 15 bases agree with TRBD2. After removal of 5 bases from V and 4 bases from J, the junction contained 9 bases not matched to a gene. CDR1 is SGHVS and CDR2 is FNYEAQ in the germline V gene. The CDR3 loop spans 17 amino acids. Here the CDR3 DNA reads TGTGCCAGCAGCCCTTCAGGGGGACTAGCGGGGGGATACGAGCAGTACTTC. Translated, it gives CASSPSGGLAGGYEQYF. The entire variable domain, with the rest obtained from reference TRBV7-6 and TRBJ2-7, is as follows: GAGVSQSPRYKVTKRGQDVALRCDPISGHVSLYWYRQALGQGPEFLTYFNYEAQQDKSGLPNDRFSAERPEGSISTLTIQRTEQRDSAMYRCASSPSGGLAGGYEQYFGPGTRLTVT.

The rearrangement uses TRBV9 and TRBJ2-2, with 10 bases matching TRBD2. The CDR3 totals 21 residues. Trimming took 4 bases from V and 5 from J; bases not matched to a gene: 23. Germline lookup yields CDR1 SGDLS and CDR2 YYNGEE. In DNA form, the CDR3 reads TGTGCCAGCAGCCTGAAGTCGGTGTGGGCTAGCGGGGGTCGTGTTACCGGGGAGCTGTTTTTT. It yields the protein CASSLKSVWASGGRVTGELFF. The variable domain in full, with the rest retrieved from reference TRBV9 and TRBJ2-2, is DSGVTQTPKHLITATGQRVTLRCSPRSGDLSVYWYQQSLDQGLQFLIQYYNGEERAKGNILERFSAQQFPDLHSELNLSSLELGDSALYFCASSLKSVWASGGRVTGELFFGEGSRLTVL.

CDR3 protein: CSERIGDFQFF. The CDR3 bases are TGCAGTGAAAGAATTGGGGACTTTCAGTTCTTC. This rearrangement joins TRBV20-1 to TRBJ2-1; D is possibly TRBD2 (6 bases). The CDR3 totals 11 residues. Trimming took off 7 bases at V and 13 bases at J, with 17 bases between the two ends. Germline loops: CDR1 DFQATT, CDR2 SNEGSKA (reference sequence).

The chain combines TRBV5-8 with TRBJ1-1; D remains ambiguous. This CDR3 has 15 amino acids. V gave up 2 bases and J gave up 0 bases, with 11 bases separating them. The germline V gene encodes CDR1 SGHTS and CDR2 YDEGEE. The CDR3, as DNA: TGTGCCAGCAGCTTTTTCCCCAGGATGAACACTGAAGCTTTCTTT. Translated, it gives CASSFFPRMNTEAFF.

CDR3 amino acids: CASSPGTGSMPQYF. CDR3 in DNA: TGTGCCAGCAGCCCCGGGACAGGGTCAATGCCCCAGTACTTC. The rearrangement uses TRBV7-8 and TRBJ2-5, with TRBD1 identical over 9 bases. This CDR3 region has 14 residues. In germline, CDR1 is SGHVS, CDR2 FQNEAQ. With V trimmed by 5 bases and J by 9 bases, 10 bases remained unmatched.

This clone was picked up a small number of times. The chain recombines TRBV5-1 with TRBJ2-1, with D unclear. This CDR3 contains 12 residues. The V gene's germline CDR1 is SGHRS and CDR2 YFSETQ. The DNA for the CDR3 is TGCGCTAAGGGTTGCTCCTACAATGAGCAGTTCTTC. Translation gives CAKGCSYNEQFF.

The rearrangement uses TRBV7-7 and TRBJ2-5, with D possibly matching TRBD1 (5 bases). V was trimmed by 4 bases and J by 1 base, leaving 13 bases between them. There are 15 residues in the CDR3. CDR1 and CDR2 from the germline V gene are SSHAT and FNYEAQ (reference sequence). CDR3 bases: TGTGCCAGCAGCTCAAAGGGGCATATCCAAGAGACCCAGTACTTC. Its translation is CASSSKGHIQETQYF.

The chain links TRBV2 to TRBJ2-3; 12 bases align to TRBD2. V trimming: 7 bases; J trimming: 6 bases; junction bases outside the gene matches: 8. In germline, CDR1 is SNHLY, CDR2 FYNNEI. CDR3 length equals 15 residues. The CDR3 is CASNLLAGGPDTQYF. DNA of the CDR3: TGTGCCAGCAACCTGCTAGCGGGGGGGCCCGATACGCAGTATTTT.

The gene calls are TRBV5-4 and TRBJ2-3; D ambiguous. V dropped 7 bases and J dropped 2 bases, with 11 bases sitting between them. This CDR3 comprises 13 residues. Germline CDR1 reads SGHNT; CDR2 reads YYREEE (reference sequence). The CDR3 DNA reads TGTGCCAGCCCTGGGCAGAACACAGATACGCAGTATTTT. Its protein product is CASPGQNTDTQYF.

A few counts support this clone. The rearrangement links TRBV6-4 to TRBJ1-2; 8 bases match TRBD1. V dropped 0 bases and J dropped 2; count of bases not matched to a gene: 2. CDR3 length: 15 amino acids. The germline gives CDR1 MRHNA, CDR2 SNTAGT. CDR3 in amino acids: CASSDSRTGNYGYTF. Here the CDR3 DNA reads TGTGCCAGCAGTGACTCGCGGACAGGGAACTATGGCTACACCTTC.

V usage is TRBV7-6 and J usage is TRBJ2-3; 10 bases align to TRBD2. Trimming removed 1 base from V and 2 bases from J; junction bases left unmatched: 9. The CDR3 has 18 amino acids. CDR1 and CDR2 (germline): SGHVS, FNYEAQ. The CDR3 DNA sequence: TGTGCCAGCAGCTTAGAGGCTAGCGGGGGACTAAACACAGATACGCAGTATTTT. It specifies CASSLEASGGLNTDTQYF.

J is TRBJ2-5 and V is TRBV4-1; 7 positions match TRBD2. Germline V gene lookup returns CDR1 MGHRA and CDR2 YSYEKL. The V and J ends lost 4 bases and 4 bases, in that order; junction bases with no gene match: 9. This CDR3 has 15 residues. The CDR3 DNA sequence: TGCGCCAGCAGCCCCAGCGGGGAATGGGGAGAGACCCAGTACTTC. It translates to CASSPSGEWGETQYF.

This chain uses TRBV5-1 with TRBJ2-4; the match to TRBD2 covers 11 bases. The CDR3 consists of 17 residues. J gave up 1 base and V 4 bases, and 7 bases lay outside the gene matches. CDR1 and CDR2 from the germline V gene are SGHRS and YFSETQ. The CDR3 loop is CASSPRTSGWAKNIQYF. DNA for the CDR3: TGCGCCAGCAGCCCTCGGACTAGCGGGTGGGCCAAAAACATTCAGTACTTC.

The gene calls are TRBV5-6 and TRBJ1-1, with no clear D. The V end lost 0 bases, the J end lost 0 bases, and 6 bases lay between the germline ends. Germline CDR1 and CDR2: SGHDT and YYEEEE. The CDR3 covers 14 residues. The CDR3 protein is CASSLGSLNTEAFF. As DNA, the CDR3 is TGTGCCAGCAGCTTGGGGTCATTGAACACTGAAGCTTTCTTT.

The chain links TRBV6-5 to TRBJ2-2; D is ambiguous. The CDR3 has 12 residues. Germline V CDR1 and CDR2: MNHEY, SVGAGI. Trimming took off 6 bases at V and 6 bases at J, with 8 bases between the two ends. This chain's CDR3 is CASRPRPGELFF. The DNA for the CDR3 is TGTGCCAGCAGACCACGGCCCGGGGAGCTGTTTTTT.

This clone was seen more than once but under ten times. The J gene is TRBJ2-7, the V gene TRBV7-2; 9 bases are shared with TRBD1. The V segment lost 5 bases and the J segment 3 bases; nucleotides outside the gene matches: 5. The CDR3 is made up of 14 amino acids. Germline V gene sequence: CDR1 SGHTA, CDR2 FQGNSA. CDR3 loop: CASSVGTGIYEQYF. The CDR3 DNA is TGTGCCAGCAGCGTTGGGACAGGGATCTACGAGCAGTACTTC.